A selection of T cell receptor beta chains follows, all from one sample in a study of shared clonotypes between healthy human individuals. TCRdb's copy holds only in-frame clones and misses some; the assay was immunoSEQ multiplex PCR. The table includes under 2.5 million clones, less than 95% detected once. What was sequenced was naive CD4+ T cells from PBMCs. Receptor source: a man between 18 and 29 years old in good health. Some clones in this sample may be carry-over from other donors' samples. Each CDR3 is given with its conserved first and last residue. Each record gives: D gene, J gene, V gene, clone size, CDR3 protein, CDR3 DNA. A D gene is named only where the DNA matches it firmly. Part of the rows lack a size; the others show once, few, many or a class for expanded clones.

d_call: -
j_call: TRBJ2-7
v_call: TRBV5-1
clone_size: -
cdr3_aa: CASSSPPGGAAYEQYF
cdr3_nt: TGCGCCAGCAGCTCTCCCCCAGGGGGGGCGGCTTACGAGCAGTACTTC

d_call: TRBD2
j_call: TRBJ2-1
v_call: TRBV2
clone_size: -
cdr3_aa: CASTEPQLAGVSNEQFF
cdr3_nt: TGTGCCAGCACTGAACCCCAACTAGCGGGAGTAAGTAATGAGCAGTTCTTC

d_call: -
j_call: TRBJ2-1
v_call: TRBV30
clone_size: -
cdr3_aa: CAWRSSTDEQFF
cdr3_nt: TGTGCCTGGAGAAGTAGCACGGATGAGCAGTTCTTC

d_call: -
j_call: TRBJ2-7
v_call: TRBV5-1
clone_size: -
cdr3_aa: CASTRLDGTYEQYF
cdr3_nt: TGCGCCAGTACGCGATTGGACGGAACCTACGAGCAGTACTTC

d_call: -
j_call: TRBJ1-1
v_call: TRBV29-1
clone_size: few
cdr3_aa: CSVGVRRRNTEAFF
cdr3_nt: TGCAGCGTTGGGGTACGCAGGAGGAACACTGAAGCTTTCTTT

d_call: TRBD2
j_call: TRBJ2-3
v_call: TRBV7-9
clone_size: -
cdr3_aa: CASSYTTSGRASTDTQYF
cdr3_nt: TGTGCCAGCAGCTACACAACTAGCGGGAGGGCTAGCACAGATACGCAGTATTTT

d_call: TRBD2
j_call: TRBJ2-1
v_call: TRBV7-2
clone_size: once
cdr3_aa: CASSSGLAGVVDEQFF
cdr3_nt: TGTGCCAGCAGCTCGGGACTAGCGGGAGTAGTCGATGAGCAGTTCTTC

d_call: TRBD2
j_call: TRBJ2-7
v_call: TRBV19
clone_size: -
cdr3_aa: CASSIALAGFGEQYF
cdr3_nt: TGTGCCAGTAGTATAGCTCTAGCGGGATTCGGCGAGCAGTACTTC

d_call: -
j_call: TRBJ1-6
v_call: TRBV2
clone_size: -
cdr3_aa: CASRTAGSPLHF
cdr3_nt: TGTGCCAGCAGGACAGCAGGGTCACCCCTCCACTTT

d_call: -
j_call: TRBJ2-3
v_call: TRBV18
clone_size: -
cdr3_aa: CASSLLFPEMTDTQYF
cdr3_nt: TGTGCCAGCTCACTGCTATTCCCAGAGATGACAGATACGCAGTATTTT

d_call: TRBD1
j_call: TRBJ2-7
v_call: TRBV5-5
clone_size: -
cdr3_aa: CASRAEGQRYEQYF
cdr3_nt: TGTGCCAGCAGGGCCGAGGGACAGAGATACGAGCAGTACTTC

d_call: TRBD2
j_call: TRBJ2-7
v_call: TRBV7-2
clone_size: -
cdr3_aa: CASSLGLGLVSHEQYF
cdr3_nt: TGTGCCAGCAGCTTAGGTCTGGGACTAGTATCCCACGAGCAGTACTTC

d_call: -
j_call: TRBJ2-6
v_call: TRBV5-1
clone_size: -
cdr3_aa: CASSLAGGGQLPSGANVLTF
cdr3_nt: TGCGCCAGCAGCTTGGCTGGTGGGGGACAACTGCCTTCTGGGGCCAACGTCCTGACTTTC

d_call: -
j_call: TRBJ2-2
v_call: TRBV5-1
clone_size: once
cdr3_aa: CASSGGLTNTGELFF
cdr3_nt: TGCGCCAGCAGCGGCGGACTGACGAACACCGGGGAGCTGTTTTTT

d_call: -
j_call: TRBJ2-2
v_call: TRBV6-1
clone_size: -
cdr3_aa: CASRGGADTGELFF
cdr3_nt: TGTGCCAGCAGGGGGGGCGCTGACACCGGGGAGCTGTTTTTT

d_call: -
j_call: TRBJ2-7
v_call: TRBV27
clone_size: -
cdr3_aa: CASSHLYEQYF
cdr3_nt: TGTGCCAGCAGTCACCTATACGAGCAGTACTTC

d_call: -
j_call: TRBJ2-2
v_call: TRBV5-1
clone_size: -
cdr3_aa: CASNTYLQGKGGELFF
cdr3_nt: TGCGCCAGCAACACGTATTTACAGGGAAAAGGCGGGGAGCTGTTTTTT

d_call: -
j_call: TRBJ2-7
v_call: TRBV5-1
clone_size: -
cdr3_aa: CASSLMYEQYF
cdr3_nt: TGCGCCAGCAGCTTGATGTACGAGCAGTACTTC

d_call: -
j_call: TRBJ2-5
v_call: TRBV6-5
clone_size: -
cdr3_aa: CASSYGQAVETQYF
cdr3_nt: TGTGCCAGCAGTTACGGTCAAGCCGTCGAGACCCAGTACTTC

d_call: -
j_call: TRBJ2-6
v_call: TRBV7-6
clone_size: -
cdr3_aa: CASSLQSTGANVLTF
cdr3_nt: TGTGCCAGCAGCTTACAAAGCACTGGGGCCAACGTCCTGACTTTC

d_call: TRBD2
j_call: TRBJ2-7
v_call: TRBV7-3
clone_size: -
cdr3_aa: CASSLGTSGSDEQYF
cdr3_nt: TGTGCCAGCAGCTTAGGAACTAGCGGGAGCGACGAGCAGTACTTC

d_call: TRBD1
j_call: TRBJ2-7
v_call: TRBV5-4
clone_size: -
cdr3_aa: CASSPLGTGMGEQYF
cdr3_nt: TGTGCCAGCAGCCCCCTCGGGACAGGGATGGGCGAGCAGTACTTC

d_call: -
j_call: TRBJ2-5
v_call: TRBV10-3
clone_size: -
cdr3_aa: CAIAGLQETQYF
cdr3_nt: TGTGCCATCGCGGGCCTCCAAGAGACCCAGTACTTC

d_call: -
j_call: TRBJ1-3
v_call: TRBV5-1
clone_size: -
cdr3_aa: CASSFFCEDGNTIYF
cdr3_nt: TGCGCCAGCAGCTTTTTTTGTGAGGATGGAAACACCATATATTTT

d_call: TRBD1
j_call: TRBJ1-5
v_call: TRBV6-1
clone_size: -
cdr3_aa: CASRPTGNQPQHF
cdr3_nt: TGTGCCAGCAGGCCGACAGGGAATCAGCCCCAGCATTTT

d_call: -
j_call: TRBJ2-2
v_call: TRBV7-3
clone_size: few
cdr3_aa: CASSLGTGELFF
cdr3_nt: TGTGCCAGCAGCTTGGGGACCGGGGAGCTGTTTTTT

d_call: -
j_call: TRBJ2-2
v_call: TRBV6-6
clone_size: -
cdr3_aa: CASSRRSGELFF
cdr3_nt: TGTGCCAGCAGCCGCCGGAGCGGGGAGCTGTTTTTT

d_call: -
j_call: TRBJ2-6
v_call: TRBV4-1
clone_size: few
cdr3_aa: CASSLRAGGANVLTF
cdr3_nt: TGCGCCAGCAGCCTCAGGGCAGGAGGGGCCAACGTCCTGACTTTC

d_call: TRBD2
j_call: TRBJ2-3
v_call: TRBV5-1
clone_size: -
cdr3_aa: CASSLVVAGAADTQYF
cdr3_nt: TGCGCCAGCAGCTTGGTGGTAGCGGGAGCTGCAGATACGCAGTATTTT

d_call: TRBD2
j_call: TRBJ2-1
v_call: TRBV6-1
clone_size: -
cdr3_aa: CASSELVGVLAGAYNEQFF
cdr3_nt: TGTGCCAGCAGTGAACTGGTCGGGGTTTTAGCGGGGGCCTACAATGAGCAGTTCTTC

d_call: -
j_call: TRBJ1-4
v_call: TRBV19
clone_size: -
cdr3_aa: CASSTLHGSRGEKLFF
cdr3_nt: TGTGCCAGTAGTACTCTACACGGGAGCCGAGGGGAAAAACTGTTTTTT

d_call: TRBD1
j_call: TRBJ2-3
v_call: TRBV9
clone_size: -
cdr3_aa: CASSVAPQGAGDTQYF
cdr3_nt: TGTGCCAGCAGCGTAGCGCCTCAGGGGGCAGGAGATACGCAGTATTTT

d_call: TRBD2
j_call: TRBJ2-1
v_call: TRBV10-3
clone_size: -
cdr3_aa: CAISQPGLADPEQFF
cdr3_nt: TGTGCCATCAGTCAACCGGGACTAGCGGATCCTGAGCAGTTCTTC

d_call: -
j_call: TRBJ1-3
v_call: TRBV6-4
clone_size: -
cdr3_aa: CASSPTGSGNTIYF
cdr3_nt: TGTGCCAGCAGTCCGACAGGCTCTGGAAACACCATATATTTT

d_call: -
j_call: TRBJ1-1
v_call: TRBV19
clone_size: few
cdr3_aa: CASKSDRWDTEAFF
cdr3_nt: TGTGCCAGCAAAAGCGACAGGTGGGACACTGAAGCTTTCTTT

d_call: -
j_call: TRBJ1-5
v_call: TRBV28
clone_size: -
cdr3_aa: CASSLWGRGNQPQHF
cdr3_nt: TGTGCCAGCAGTTTATGGGGGCGGGGCAATCAGCCCCAGCATTTT

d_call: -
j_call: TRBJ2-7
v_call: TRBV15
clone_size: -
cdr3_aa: CATSIGEAGGSEQYF
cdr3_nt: TGTGCCACCAGCATCGGGGAGGCAGGGGGGTCCGAGCAGTACTTC

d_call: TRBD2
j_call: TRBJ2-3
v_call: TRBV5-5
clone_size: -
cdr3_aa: CASSLRLAVTDTQYF
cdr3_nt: TGTGCCAGCAGCTTGAGGCTAGCGGTCACAGATACGCAGTATTTT

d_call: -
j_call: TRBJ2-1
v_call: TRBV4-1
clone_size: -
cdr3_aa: CASSQEDPMTYNEQFF
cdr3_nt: TGCGCCAGCAGCCAAGAGGACCCGATGACCTACAATGAGCAGTTCTTC

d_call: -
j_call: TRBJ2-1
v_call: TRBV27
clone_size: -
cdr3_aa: CASRKDRRSSYNEQFF
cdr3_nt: TGTGCCAGCAGAAAAGACAGGAGGAGCTCCTACAATGAGCAGTTCTTC

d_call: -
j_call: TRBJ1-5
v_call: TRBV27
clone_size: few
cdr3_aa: CASSLWGNQPQHF
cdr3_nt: TGTGCCAGCAGTTTGTGGGGAAATCAGCCCCAGCATTTT

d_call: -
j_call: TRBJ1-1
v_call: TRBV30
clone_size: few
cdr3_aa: CAWSVTNTEAFF
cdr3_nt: TGTGCCTGGAGTGTGACAAACACTGAAGCTTTCTTT

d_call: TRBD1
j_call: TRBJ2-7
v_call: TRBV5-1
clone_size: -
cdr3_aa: CASSLAGQVAQYF
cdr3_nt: TGCGCCAGCAGCTTGGCTGGACAGGTTGCGCAGTACTTC

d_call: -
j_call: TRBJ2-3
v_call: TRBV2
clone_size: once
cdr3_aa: CASTPDGGTQYF
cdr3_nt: TGTGCCAGCACCCCCGACGGCGGTACGCAGTATTTT

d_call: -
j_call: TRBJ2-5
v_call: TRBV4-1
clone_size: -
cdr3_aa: CASSQYPGPVGGEETQYF
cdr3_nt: TGCGCCAGCAGCCAATATCCTGGGCCGGTGGGAGGTGAAGAGACCCAGTACTTC